This passage covers 18 T cell receptor beta chains from one sample sequenced in a study of blood T cell repertoires in COVID-19. Here immunoSEQ multiplex PCR was the method, and the copy in TCRdb shows in-frame clones only, minus some. The sample lists hundreds of thousands of clones, about four fifths seen once, with roughly 10% in the top ten. Sequencing input: peripheral blood. These receptor sequences come from an elderly man with acute or convalescent COVID-19.

V gene TRBV10-3 combines with J gene TRBJ1-2, with TRBD1 as a possible D gene (6 bases). The CDR3 loop spans 10 amino acids. With 8 bases removed from V and 8 bases from J, the gap between germline ends came to 9 bases. CDR1 and CDR2 from the germline V gene are ENHRY and SYGVKD. In DNA, the CDR3 is TGTGCCATCGGGACAAACGGCTACACCTTC. Translated, it gives CAIGTNGYTF.

This chain uses TRBV5-1 with TRBJ2-1, with D possibly matching TRBD1 (5 bases). The CDR3 loop spans 15 amino acids. V was trimmed by 4 bases and J by 2 bases, leaving 13 bases between them. Germline-derived CDR1 and CDR2 are SGHRS and YFSETQ. CDR3 sequence reads: CASSLRMTAYNEQFF. CDR3 nucleotide sequence: TGCGCCAGCAGCCTCCGGATGACAGCCTACAATGAGCAGTTCTTC. Complete variable domain (other parts from reference TRBV5-1 and TRBJ2-1): KAGVTQTPRYLIKTRGQQVTLSCSPISGHRSVSWYQQTPGQGLQFLFEYFSETQRNKGNFPGRFSGRQFSNSRSEMNVSTLELGDSALYLCASSLRMTAYNEQFFGPGTRLTVL.

The chain joins TRBV28 to TRBJ1-5; 7 bases map to TRBD1. Germline V gene sequence: CDR1 MDHEN, CDR2 SYDVKM. The CDR3 spans 14 residues. V was pared by 6 bases and J by 6 bases, with 8 bases of the junction left unmatched. CDR3 sequence: CASRKSRGLQPQHF. The CDR3 nucleotides read TGTGCCAGCAGGAAATCGAGGGGGCTTCAGCCCCAGCATTTT.

The chain couples TRBV2 to TRBJ2-5; 7 bases match TRBD2. Trimming removed 7 bases from V and 9 bases from J; junction bases left unmatched: 14. CDR3 length equals 14 residues. From germline, CDR1 is SNHLY and CDR2 FYNNEI. CDR3 DNA: TGTGCCAGCACCCGGGACGGCACGGGAGGTGCCCAGTACTTC. Translated: CASTRDGTGGAQYF.

The rearrangement links TRBV30 to TRBJ1-3; D is unclear. CDR1 and CDR2 (germline): GTSNPN, SVGIG (reference sequence). Deletions cut 5 bases from V and 0 bases from J, with 11 bases between. CDR3 size: 14 residues. CDR3 DNA: TGTGCCTGGGATCGGGGAGGCTCTGGAAACACCATATATTTT. As protein: CAWDRGGSGNTIYF.

This clone was seen a few times. The chain has TRBV5-1 and TRBJ1-1; 8 bases map to TRBD1. After removal of 4 bases from V and 0 bases from J, the junction contained 5 bases not matched to a gene. This CDR3 has 15 residues. From germline, CDR1 is SGHRS and CDR2 YFSETQ. CDR3 protein: CASSLRQGLNTEAFF. CDR3 coding DNA: TGCGCCAGCAGCCTCCGACAGGGGCTGAACACTGAAGCTTTCTTT.

The genes are TRBV5-5 and TRBJ1-2; D possibly corresponds to TRBD1 (5 bases). This CDR3 has 12 amino acids. Per the germline V gene, CDR1 is SGHKS and CDR2 is YYEKEE (reference sequence). V lost 2 bases and J lost 8, with 10 bases in between. CDR3: CASSFSGFGYTF. The CDR3 nucleotides are TGTGCCAGCAGCTTTTCAGGGTTCGGCTACACCTTC.

The rearrangement links TRBV5-1 to TRBJ2-2; D is perhaps TRBD1 (6 bases). The CDR3 spans 17 residues. The germline gives CDR1 SGHRS, CDR2 YFSETQ. V dropped 3 bases and J dropped 8 bases, with 23 bases sitting between them. CDR3 DNA sequence: TGCGCCAGCAGCTCACCTCAGGGGCAACTTTCCCCTGGGGAGCTGTTTTTT. Encoded protein: CASSSPQGQLSPGELFF.

The gene calls are TRBV27 and TRBJ1-4; D might be TRBD1 (6 bases). The CDR3 loop spans 14 amino acids. Deletions cut 3 bases from V and 7 bases from J, with 12 bases between. The germline CDR1 and CDR2 sequences are MNHEY and SMNVEV (reference sequence). As DNA, the CDR3 is TGTGCCAGCAGTTTGGTGGGGACAAGTGAAAAACTGTTTTTT. Translation gives CASSLVGTSEKLFF. Variable domain in full (rest from reference TRBV27 and TRBJ1-4): EAQVTQNPRYLITVTGKKLTVTCSQNMNHEYMSWYRQDPGLGLRQIYYSMNVEVTDKGDVPEGYKVSRKEKRNFPLILESPSPNQTSLYFCASSLVGTSEKLFFGSGTQLSVL.

V usage is TRBV6-2 or TRBV6-3 and J usage is TRBJ1-4; D is perhaps TRBD1 (5 bases). Trimming cost V 2 bases and J 4 bases, with 11 bases left between them. From germline, CDR1 is MNHEY and CDR2 SVGEGT. This CDR3 is 15 amino acids long. Written as DNA, the CDR3 is TGTGCCAGCAGTTACGTCTCGACAGATAATGAAAAACTGTTTTTT. Amino acid sequence: CASSYVSTDNEKLFF.

Here the CDR3 DNA reads TGTGCCATCAGTGATCCGGGACAGGGGTATCGGAATGAGCAGTTCTTC. Protein product: CAISDPGQGYRNEQFF. The rearrangement uses TRBV10-3 and TRBJ2-1; 10 nucleotides agree with TRBD1. V was clipped by 3 bases and J by 7 bases; unmatched bases: 9. In germline, CDR1 is ENHRY, CDR2 SYGVKD. The CDR3 has 16 amino acids.

In this sample, this clone turned up once. The chain uses TRBV7-8 and TRBJ2-2; 12 positions match TRBD2. This CDR3 has 15 residues. V trimming: 5 bases; J trimming: 6 bases; junction bases outside the gene matches: 4. Per the germline V gene, CDR1 is SGHVS and CDR2 is FQNEAQ. CDR3 DNA sequence: TGTGCCAGCAGCCTGACTAGCGGGGGATCCGGGGAGCTGTTTTTT. Translation: CASSLTSGGSGELFF.

This sequence joins TRBV3-1 (or the pseudogene TRBV3-2) and TRBJ1-6; possibly TRBD1 for D (6 bases). V gave up 1 base and J gave up 7 bases, with 11 bases separating them. Germline CDR1 and CDR2: LGHDT and YNNKEL (reference sequence). The CDR3 is made up of 15 amino acids. In DNA, the CDR3 is TGTGCCAGCAGCCAAGGAAAGGGGGTAAATTCACCCCTCCACTTT. Amino acids: CASSQGKGVNSPLHF.

The chain is built from TRBV15 and TRBJ2-3; 8 nucleotides line up with TRBD1. Trimming cost V 7 bases and J 2 bases; bases outside gene matches: 5. Germline assignment: CDR1 LNHNV and CDR2 YYDKDF (reference sequence). The CDR3 is 14 amino acids. CDR3 in DNA: TGTGCCACCAAAGGACAGGGAATCACAGATACGCAGTATTTT. This sequence encodes CATKGQGITDTQYF.

The V call is TRBV4-2, the J call TRBJ1-1; TRBD1 aligns across 7 bases. The V gene's germline CDR1 is LGHNA and CDR2 YNFKEQ. This CDR3 is built from 15 residues. Unmatched junction bases numbered 10, after V lost 3 bases and J lost 6 bases. The CDR3 protein is CASSQSTGVRAEAFF. The CDR3 DNA follows: TGTGCCAGCAGCCAGTCTACAGGGGTTCGCGCTGAAGCTTTCTTT.

The chain carries TRBV5-4 and TRBJ1-1; D perhaps matches TRBD1 (5 bases). Germline V gene lookup returns CDR1 SGHNT and CDR2 YYREEE (reference sequence). V was pared by 0 bases and J by 11 bases, with 20 bases between. CDR3 length: 15 amino acids. The CDR3 loop is CASSLDARDVQRAFF. DNA of the CDR3: TGTGCCAGCAGCTTGGATGCCAGGGATGTCCAGAGGGCTTTCTTT.

The chain employs TRBV2 and TRBJ1-2, with 8 bases fitting TRBD1. The CDR3 spans 14 residues. Trimming at V came to 6 bases and at J to 7 bases, leaving 10 bases not matched to a gene. Germline loops: CDR1 SNHLY, CDR2 FYNNEI. CDR3 nucleotide sequence: TGTGCCAGCAGCAAAGGACAGGGAATTGGTGGCTACACCTTC. Translating gives CASSKGQGIGGYTF.

This sequence joins TRBV6-5 and TRBJ2-3; TRBD2 might be the D (5 bases). The germline V gene has CDR1 MNHEY and CDR2 SVGAGI. Trimming cost V 7 bases and J 0 bases, with 11 bases left between them. The CDR3 consists of 14 residues. As DNA, the CDR3 is TGTGCCAGCATCTTCGGGGTTAGCACAGATACGCAGTATTTT. Encoded protein: CASIFGVSTDTQYF.